Listed here are 11 T cell receptor beta chains from one sample, sequenced in a study of siplizumab effects on memory and regulatory T cells. Sequencing was performed with immunoSEQ multiplex PCR; in TCRdb, only in-frame clones are kept and a portion is missing. This sample has roughly 64,000 clones; approximately 96% occur once, and the top ten carry about 0.095%. Material: naive CD8+ T cells sorted from blood. The receptors here all came from a human donor in good health.

The rearrangement uses TRBV5-4 and TRBJ2-3, with 10 bases lining up with TRBD1. J lost 6 bases, V lost 4 bases, and 11 bases had no gene match. This CDR3 is built from 16 residues. The germline gives CDR1 SGHNT, CDR2 YYREEE (reference sequence). CDR3 nucleotide sequence: TGTGCCAGCAGCACTGGGACAGGGGATGAGGCGGATACGCAGTATTTT. As protein: CASSTGTGDEADTQYF. The full variable domain, its missing parts supplied by reference TRBV5-4 and TRBJ2-3, is ETGVTQSPTHLIKTRGQQVTLRCSSQSGHNTVSWYQQALGQGPQFIFQYYREEENGRGNFPPRFSGLQFPNYSSELNVNALELDDSALYLCASSTGTGDEADTQYFGPGTRLTVL.

The chain uses TRBV10-1 and TRBJ1-3; no reliable D call. The CDR3 extends over 13 amino acids. V lost 3 bases and J lost 1, with 4 bases in between. Germline CDR1 and CDR2: WNHNN and SYGVQD (reference sequence). Here the CDR3 DNA reads TGCGCCAGCAGTGACAGTTCTGGAAACACCATATATTTT. This codes for CASSDSSGNTIYF.

V usage is TRBV7-7 and J usage is TRBJ1-1; unclear D gene. Germline CDR1 is SSHAT and CDR2 is FNYEAQ (reference sequence). The V and J ends lost 5 bases and 5 bases respectively, with 12 bases between them. The CDR3 contains 13 residues. The CDR3 region is CASSPGPGTEAFF. CDR3 DNA: TGTGCCAGCAGCCCCGGCCCGGGGACTGAAGCTTTCTTT. The full variable domain, completed using reference TRBV7-7 and TRBJ1-1, is GAGVSQSPRYKVTKRGQDVTLRCDPISSHATLYWYQQALGQGPEFLTYFNYEAQPDKSGLPSDRFSAERPEGSISTLTIQRTEQRDSAMYRCASSPGPGTEAFFGQGTRLTVV.

The genes are TRBV13 and TRBJ2-3, with 7 positions matching TRBD2. The germline V gene encodes CDR1 PRHDT and CDR2 FYEKMQ (reference sequence). This CDR3 contains 13 residues. V shed 2 bases and J 6 bases; nucleotides not matched to a gene: 2. CDR3 sequence (DNA): TGTGCCAGCAGCTTATACGGGGGGGATACGCAGTATTTT. Its protein is CASSLYGGDTQYF.

The J gene is TRBJ1-1, the V gene TRBV19; D is unresolved. In germline, CDR1 is LNHDA, CDR2 SQIVND (reference sequence). The CDR3 covers 13 residues. V was shortened by 3 bases and J by 1 base, with 6 bases between the two germline ends. The CDR3 is CASSIIGNTEAFF. The CDR3 bases are TGTGCCAGTAGTATCATCGGGAACACTGAAGCTTTCTTT.

This clone has only one observation. The chain links TRBV7-6 to TRBJ2-3; 10 bases fit TRBD2. The CDR3 extends over 17 amino acids. V was clipped by 3 bases and J by 0 bases; unmatched bases: 6. CDR1 and CDR2 from the germline V gene are SGHVS and FNYEAQ. The chain's CDR3 is CASSLETSGDSTDTQYF. The CDR3 region has the DNA TGTGCCAGCAGCTTGGAAACTAGCGGGGACAGCACAGATACGCAGTATTTT.

The J gene is TRBJ1-5, the V gene TRBV2, with 12 bases matching TRBD1. The CDR3 has 15 amino acids. Germline lookup yields CDR1 SNHLY and CDR2 FYNNEI. J lost 6 bases, V lost 6 bases, and 6 bases had no gene match. CDR3 in DNA: TGTGCCAGCAGCCGGGACAGGGGGCGCAGTCAGCCCCAGCATTTT. It encodes CASSRDRGRSQPQHF.

The rearrangement uses TRBV4-3 and TRBJ2-1; D not certain. The CDR3 has 15 residues. Germline loops: CDR1 LGHNA, CDR2 YSLEER. The V end lost 1 base, the J end lost 0 bases, and 7 bases lay between the germline ends. The CDR3 coding sequence is TGCGCCAGCAGCCAAGGGCCTAGCTCCTACAATGAGCAGTTCTTC. This encodes CASSQGPSSYNEQFF.

This clone was counted once. The chain links TRBV7-9 to TRBJ2-1, with 7 positions matching TRBD2. The germline CDR1 and CDR2 sequences are SEHNR and FQNEAQ (reference sequence). The junction had 8 bases not matched to a gene; V was cut back by 2 bases and J by 1 base. CDR3 size: 17 residues. Here the CDR3 reads CASSLSSSGVSYNEQFF. For the CDR3, the DNA is TGTGCCAGCAGCTTAAGCTCTAGCGGCGTTTCCTACAATGAGCAGTTCTTC.

The V call is TRBV11-2, the J call TRBJ2-7; 11 bases align to TRBD2. The trim removed 5 bases at V and 3 bases at J, leaving 3 bases unmatched. The germline V gene encodes CDR1 SGHAT and CDR2 FQNNGV. The CDR3 length is 14 residues. The CDR3 DNA reads TGTGCCAGCAGCCTGACTAGCGGGGTCTACGAGCAGTACTTC. This sequence encodes CASSLTSGVYEQYF. Full variable domain (rest looked up from reference TRBV11-2 and TRBJ2-7): EAGVAQSPRYKIIEKRQSVAFWCNPISGHATLYWYQQILGQGPKLLIQFQNNGVVDDSQLPKDRFSAERLKGVDSTLKIQPAKLEDSAVYLCASSLTSGVYEQYFGPGTRLTVT.

CDR3 region: CASSWGTELEAFF. The CDR3 coding sequence is TGTGCCAGCAGCTGGGGGACAGAATTGGAAGCTTTCTTT. V gene TRBV5-6 combines with J gene TRBJ1-1; 7 positions match TRBD1. Germline trimming cut 3 bases from V and 8 bases from J; bases unmatched to any gene: 7. CDR1 is SGHDT, CDR2 YYEEEE, per germline. The CDR3 totals 13 residues.